These 32 T cell receptor beta chains came from one sample sequenced in a study of stem cell transplantation in POMP-related autoinflammatory disease. Sequenced by immunoSEQ multiplex PCR; TCRdb stores in-frame clones only, minus some. The sample carries roughly 28,000 clones, 80% to 85% recorded once. Sequencing used CD4+ T cells from PBMCs, obtained before stem cell transplantation. The receptor set was obtained from a human donor with POMP-related autoinflammation and immune dysregulation (PRAID).

The genes are TRBV7-9 and TRBJ1-6; D is ambiguous. The V gene's germline CDR1 is SEHNR and CDR2 FQNEAQ (reference sequence). Deletions cut 3 bases from V and 9 bases from J, with 9 bases between. The CDR3 spans 13 residues. The CDR3 reads CASSLSLGSPLHF. The CDR3 coding sequence is TGTGCCAGCAGCTTGAGTCTGGGTTCACCCCTCCACTTT.

A few counts support this clone. The rearrangement uses TRBV30 and TRBJ1-6, with D possibly matching TRBD1 (6 bases). CDR1 GTSNPN and CDR2 SVGIG come from the germline V gene (reference sequence). The CDR3 has 16 amino acids. Trimming took off 4 bases at V and 10 bases at J, with 23 bases between the two ends. In DNA, the CDR3 is TGTGCCTGGACCACCGGCGGGGAAAGGGGGGGGTCACCCCTCCACTTT. Translation gives CAWTTGGERGGSPLHF.

The J gene is TRBJ1-2, the V gene TRBV19, with 8 bases fitting TRBD1. With V trimmed by 7 bases and J by 3 bases, 4 bases remained unmatched. The CDR3 runs 13 residues. Germline CDR1 is LNHDA and CDR2 is SQIVND (reference sequence). Here the CDR3 reads CASNDRGDYGYTF. CDR3 DNA: TGTGCCAGTAACGACAGGGGCGACTATGGCTACACCTTC.

The chain joins TRBV21-1 to TRBJ2-6; the DNA was not used to check the table's D call, TRBD1. TRBV21-1 is a known pseudogene. This CDR3 contains 15 residues. CDR3 nucleotide sequence: TGTGCCAGCAGCTCCAGGGACTCTGGGGCCAACGTCCTGACTTTC. Translating it yields CASSSRDSGANVLTF.

The DNA of the CDR3 is TGCGCCAGCAGCTTGCTCCCAGGGCATCAGCCCCAGCATTTT. Translation: CASSLLPGHQPQHF. This chain connects TRBV5-1 to TRBJ1-5, with a weak D call TRBD1 (5 bases). Trimming took 1 base from V and 5 from J, leaving 10 bases between them. The germline V gene has CDR1 SGHRS and CDR2 YFSETQ. There are 14 residues in the CDR3.

This chain uses TRBV18 with TRBJ2-3; 9 bases fit TRBD1. CDR3 size: 15 residues. J lost 6 bases, V lost 1 base, and 5 bases had no gene match. Per the germline V gene, CDR1 is KGHSH and CDR2 is LQKENI. CDR3 residues: CASSPLGQGRDTQYF. CDR3 coding DNA: TGTGCCAGCTCACCACTCGGACAGGGGAGGGATACGCAGTATTTT.

Here the CDR3 reads CAWTPTGTEKLFF. In DNA, the CDR3 is TGTGCCTGGACCCCCACAGGGACCGAAAAACTGTTTTTT. The chain is built from TRBV30 and TRBJ1-4, with D perhaps matching TRBD1 (6 bases). With 4 bases removed from V and 8 bases from J, the gap between germline ends came to 14 bases. The CDR3 totals 13 residues. Germline lookup yields CDR1 GTSNPN and CDR2 SVGIG (reference sequence).

V usage is TRBV7-9 and J usage is TRBJ1-5; D is undetermined. Germline CDR1 and CDR2: SEHNR and FQNEAQ (reference sequence). The CDR3 has 15 amino acids. The V end lost 9 bases, the J end lost 2 bases, and 17 bases lay between the germline ends. The CDR3 sequence is CASSIDRLRNQPQHF. The CDR3 DNA reads as TGTGCCAGTAGTATAGATAGGCTCCGCAATCAGCCCCAGCATTTT.

The chain links TRBV5-1 to TRBJ2-3, with a weak D call TRBD2 (5 bases). Trimming took off 0 bases at V and 1 base at J, with 15 bases between the two ends. There are 17 residues in the CDR3. The germline V gene encodes CDR1 SGHRS and CDR2 YFSETQ. CDR3 protein: CASSLVARAYGTDTQYF. The DNA of the CDR3 is TGCGCCAGCAGCTTGGTGGCGCGGGCTTATGGCACAGATACGCAGTATTTT.

This clone appeared a few times. The V and J genes are TRBV27 and TRBJ1-2; D ambiguous. The length of the CDR3 is 14 residues. Trimming shortened V by 2 bases and J by 0 bases, and 7 bases separated the two germline ends. The germline V gene has CDR1 MNHEY and CDR2 SMNVEV (reference sequence). The CDR3 bases are TGTGCCAGCAGTTTAAGTGGAGCTAACTATGGCTACACCTTC. Its translation: CASSLSGANYGYTF.

This sequence joins TRBV6-6 and TRBJ1-2, with D perhaps TRBD1 (6 bases). Per the germline V gene, CDR1 is MNHNY and CDR2 is SVGAGI (reference sequence). The CDR3 runs 16 residues. V lost 5 bases to trimming and J lost 4 bases, with 20 bases between them. The CDR3 DNA reads as TGTGCCAGCAGTCCAGCTCGGGACACCCCTTCCTATGGCTACACCTTC. Translation: CASSPARDTPSYGYTF.

The CDR3 loop is CAVNPGQGITDTQYF. As DNA, the CDR3 is TGTGCCGTCAACCCGGGACAGGGCATAACAGATACGCAGTATTTT. This chain joins TRBV5-4 and TRBJ2-3; TRBD1 agrees at 9 bases. Germline V gene lookup returns CDR1 SGHNT and CDR2 YYREEE (reference sequence). V lost 10 bases, J lost 3 bases, and 12 bases stayed unmatched. The CDR3 loop spans 15 amino acids.

In its sample, this clone ranks as large. V is TRBV7-2 and J is TRBJ1-1; no firm D call. Germline CDR1 SGHTA, CDR2 FQGNSA. The V gene lost 0 bases and the J gene lost 8 bases, with 16 bases spanning the gap. The CDR3 sequence is 15 residues long. The CDR3 region is CASSLAGGNGNEAFF. For the CDR3, the DNA is TGTGCCAGCAGCTTAGCGGGCGGGAACGGAAACGAAGCTTTCTTT.

V gene TRBV9 combines with J gene TRBJ2-3; no definite D call. The V and J ends lost 0 bases and 2 bases respectively, with 10 bases between them. The CDR3 runs 15 residues. The germline CDR1 and CDR2 sequences are SGDLS and YYNGEE. The CDR3 nucleotides are TGTGCCAGCAGCGTAGCGAACTATCCCACAGATACGCAGTATTTT. This sequence encodes CASSVANYPTDTQYF. The full variable domain, rest sourced from reference TRBV9 and TRBJ2-3, is DSGVTQTPKHLITATGQRVTLRCSPRSGDLSVYWYQQSLDQGLQFLIQYYNGEERAKGNILERFSAQQFPDLHSELNLSSLELGDSALYFCASSVANYPTDTQYFGPGTRLTVL.

This chain connects TRBV7-9 to TRBJ2-7; unclear D gene. Trimming stripped 4 bases from V and 5 bases from J, with 18 bases between. The CDR3 contains 15 residues. Per the germline V gene, CDR1 is SEHNR and CDR2 is FQNEAQ (reference sequence). The CDR3 spells CASSSQLVAVDEQYF. DNA of the CDR3: TGTGCCAGCAGCTCACAGCTAGTAGCTGTTGACGAGCAGTACTTC. Full variable domain (missing parts from reference TRBV7-9 and TRBJ2-7): DTGVSQNPRHKITKRGQNVTFRCDPISEHNRLYWYRQTLGQGPEFLTYFQNEAQLEKSRLLSDRFSAERPKGSFSTLEIQRTEQGDSAMYLCASSSQLVAVDEQYFGPGTRLTVT.

The count of this clone is one. The CDR3 DNA reads as TGTGCCAGCAGTTTACCCGCCTACGAGCAGTACTTC. This codes for CASSLPAYEQYF. The chain is built from TRBV28 and TRBJ2-5; D gene unclear. The end of the DNA is better explained by TRBJ2-7, so the J call may be wrong. The CDR3 contains 12 residues. CDR1 is MDHEN, CDR2 SYDVKM, per germline.

CDR3 bases: TGTGCCTGGAGTGTCGGGTGGCTAAGGGCCAGCCCCCAGCATTTT. It specifies CAWSVGWLRASPQHF. The rearrangement joins TRBV30 to TRBJ1-5; D unresolved. Germline V gene data show CDR1 as GTSNPN and CDR2 as SVGIG (reference sequence). V lost 0 bases, J lost 10 bases, and 19 bases lay in between. This CDR3 is 15 amino acids long.

This clone was detected once. The V gene is TRBV18, the J gene TRBJ1-2; TRBD1 might be the D (6 bases). The V gene lost 3 bases and the J gene lost 7 bases, with 18 bases spanning the gap. CDR1 and CDR2 (germline): KGHSH, LQKENI. The CDR3 length is 15 residues. The CDR3 coding sequence is TGTGCCAGCTCACCGGGGGGCAGGGATCTAACTGGCTACACCTTC. Protein sequence: CASSPGGRDLTGYTF. The full variable domain, completed using reference TRBV18 and TRBJ1-2, is NAGVMQNPRHLVRRRGQEARLRCSPMKGHSHVYWYRQLPEEGLKFMVYLQKENIIDESGMPKERFSAEFPKEGPSILRIQQVVRGDSAAYFCASSPGGRDLTGYTFGSGTRLTVV.

The gene calls are TRBV18 and TRBJ2-7, with 9 positions matching TRBD2. The CDR3 contains 16 residues. Germline CDR1 and CDR2: KGHSH and LQKENI. V dropped 6 bases and J dropped 5; count of bases not matched to a gene: 14. The CDR3 DNA follows: TGTGCCAGCTCCCCCCCGGGACTAGCAGGGTTCCACGAGCAGTACTTC. It yields the protein CASSPPGLAGFHEQYF.

The CDR3 region has the DNA TGTGCCTGGAGTTCTTTAGGGGCAAACGATGAAAAACTGTTTTTT. Amino acid sequence: CAWSSLGANDEKLFF. This chain uses TRBV30 with TRBJ1-4, with a weak D call TRBD1 (5 bases). The CDR3 sequence is 15 residues long. Trimming took 2 bases from V and 6 from J, leaving 16 bases between them. Germline V lookup: CDR1 GTSNPN, CDR2 SVGIG (reference sequence).

This chain joins TRBV19 and TRBJ2-2, with a weak D call TRBD1 (6 bases). Trimming left V 1 base short and J 0 bases short, with 9 bases between. The CDR3 is 16 residues long. Germline assignment: CDR1 LNHDA and CDR2 SQIVND (reference sequence). The CDR3, as DNA: TGTGCCAGTAGTATAGGTTGGGGGCCGAACACCGGGGAGCTGTTTTTT. Its translation is CASSIGWGPNTGELFF.

The V gene is TRBV6-5, the J gene TRBJ1-1; 9 nucleotides agree with TRBD1. J was trimmed by 3 bases and V by 6 bases; bases with no gene match: 8. Germline loops: CDR1 MNHEY, CDR2 SVGAGI. The CDR3 spans 15 residues. The CDR3 bases are TGTGCCAGCAGCCCCGTCCGACAGGGGGACACTGAAGCTTTCTTT. Encoded protein: CASSPVRQGDTEAFF.

This clone was seen a single time. The rearrangement uses TRBV30 and TRBJ2-1; D is uncertain. CDR1 is GTSNPN and CDR2 is SVGIG in the germline V gene (reference sequence). CDR3 size: 13 residues. The ends were cut back, 3 bases at V and 4 bases at J, with 10 bases in the middle. The CDR3 DNA sequence: TGTGCCTGGAGGGGCGCCGGGTACAATGAGCAGTTCTTC. Translated: CAWRGAGYNEQFF.

V usage is TRBV11-2 and J usage is TRBJ2-1, with D possibly TRBD2 on 6 matching bases. V lost 2 bases and J lost 0, with 17 bases in between. The CDR3 consists of 18 residues. The germline CDR1 and CDR2 sequences are SGHAT and FQNNGV. The CDR3 coding sequence is TGTGCCAGCAGCTTACTTTGGCTCGGGGGAAGCTCCTACAATGAGCAGTTCTTC. It encodes CASSLLWLGGSSYNEQFF.

V and J are TRBV30 and TRBJ1-1; TRBD1 might be the D (5 bases). CDR1 and CDR2 (germline): GTSNPN, SVGIG (reference sequence). The length of the CDR3 is 14 residues. V lost 6 bases to trimming and J lost 7 bases, with 21 bases between them. In DNA, the CDR3 is TGTGCCTGCTCCTTTGACAGTCTTGTGTATGAAGCTTTCTTT. Its translation is CACSFDSLVYEAFF.

This clone was counted between two and nine times. The V call is TRBV2, the J call TRBJ1-2; TRBD1 agrees at 8 bases. Germline V lookup: CDR1 SNHLY, CDR2 FYNNEI. V was clipped by 10 bases and J by 2 bases; unmatched bases: 3. The CDR3 is 12 amino acids. The CDR3 is CAIAGGNYGYTF. The CDR3 DNA sequence: TGTGCCATCGCAGGGGGCAACTATGGCTACACCTTC.

V gene TRBV6-6 combines with J gene TRBJ1-1, with D unclear. CDR3 size: 15 residues. Trimming shortened V by 4 bases and J by 0 bases, and 12 bases separated the two germline ends. Germline V gene lookup returns CDR1 MNHNY and CDR2 SVGAGI (reference sequence). The chain's CDR3 is CASSSAGQMNTEAFF. The CDR3 DNA is TGTGCCAGCAGTTCAGCTGGTCAGATGAACACTGAAGCTTTCTTT.

V and J are TRBV7-8 and TRBJ1-5, with TRBD1 matching 7 bases. V dropped 8 bases and J dropped 5; count of bases not matched to a gene: 9. Germline V gives CDR1 SGHVS, CDR2 FQNEAQ. The CDR3 is 14 residues long. The CDR3 is CASGVTGQHQPQHF. CDR3 nucleotide sequence: TGTGCCAGCGGGGTTACGGGACAGCATCAGCCCCAGCATTTT.

This rearrangement joins TRBV4-1 to TRBJ2-1; perhaps TRBD1 as D (5 bases). The CDR3 is made up of 17 amino acids. V was clipped by 0 bases and J by 0 bases, with 12 bases between them. CDR1 and CDR2 (germline): MGHRA, YSYEKL. CDR3 sequence: CASSQEGRVSSYNEQFF. The CDR3 region has the DNA TGCGCCAGCAGCCAAGAGGGCAGGGTGTCCTCCTACAATGAGCAGTTCTTC.

The V and J genes are TRBV4-1 and TRBJ2-2; 10 positions agree with TRBD1. Germline V gives CDR1 MGHRA, CDR2 YSYEKL. With V trimmed by 1 base and J by 6 bases, 5 bases remained unmatched. CDR3 size: 16 residues. In DNA form, the CDR3 reads TGCGCCAGCAGCCAAGGGGCAGACAGGGGGCCCGGGGAGCTGTTTTTT. Protein sequence: CASSQGADRGPGELFF.

The chain combines TRBV30 with TRBJ1-3, with D hard to call. The germline V gene has CDR1 GTSNPN and CDR2 SVGIG (reference sequence). Trimming removed 0 bases at V and 8 bases at J, with 5 bases between. The CDR3 sequence is 11 residues long. CDR3 sequence (DNA): TGTGCCTGGAGTGTATCTGACACCATATATTTT. Its protein product is CAWSVSDTIYF.

The chain combines TRBV20-1 with TRBJ1-2; no definite D call. Germline CDR1 DFQATT, CDR2 SNEGSKA (reference sequence). Trimming took 0 bases from V and 8 from J, leaving 7 bases between them. The length of the CDR3 is 11 residues. Here the CDR3 DNA reads TGCAGTGCTAGAGATAACGGAGGCTACACCTTC. Translation: CSARDNGGYTF.